This TCR beta chain was sequenced for a study of siplizumab effects on memory and regulatory T cells. V lost 4 bases to trimming and J lost 12 bases, with 17 bases between them. Germline V CDR1 and CDR2: SGHRS, YFSETQ. There are 12 residues in the CDR3. Only in-frame clones appear in the TCRdb table, and some are missing; sequencing was by immunoSEQ multiplex PCR. The data show some 99,000 clones, about 90% seen once. Points on this clone: Its antigen is as yet unknown.

Study observations and caveats: Significant reduction of alloreactive sequences traceable to unstimulated CD4+ memory cells was observed with siplizumab. Naive T cells seemed more diverse than memory cells and seemed major alloresponse contributors. On average, around 70% of mappable alloreactive CD4+ clones were Treg-derived under siplizumab, against 25% to 30% in controls. Among alloreactive clones, only a minor fraction mapped to unstimulated subsets.

Specimen: Tregs sorted from blood. The chain uses TRBV5-1 and TRBJ2-7; perhaps TRBD2 as D (6 bases). This clonotype was sampled from a human donor in good health. The CDR3 sequence is CASSRDSQPPYF. Written as DNA, the CDR3 is TGCGCCAGCAGCCGGGACTCCCAGCCGCCGTACTTC.